This TCR beta chain comes out of a study of T cell responses to AZD1222 COVID-19 vaccine. This clone is a singleton in its sample. Generated by immunoSEQ multiplex PCR, the TCRdb table keeps only in-frame clones and is missing some. The sample lists about 60,000 clones, about 79% seen once, with 20% in the top ten. The V segment lost 5 bases and the J segment 1 base; nucleotides outside the gene matches: 6. Germline V lookup: CDR1 SGHKS, CDR2 YYEKEE (reference sequence). CDR3 length: 15 residues. This sample comprised peripheral blood, obtained on day 0 of AZD1222 vaccination. The clonotype was recovered from an adult in good health. V usage is TRBV5-5 and J usage is TRBJ2-3, with 8 bases that match TRBD2. The CDR3 DNA follows: TGTGCCAGCAGTAAGCTGGGACTAGGCACAGATACGCAGTATTTT. It translates to CASSKLGLGTDTQYF. Looking up the rest from reference TRBV5-5 and TRBJ2-3 gives the full variable domain: DAGVTQSPTHLIKTRGQQVTLRCSPISGHKSVSWYQQVLGQGPQFIFQYYEKEERGRGNFPDRFSARQFPNYSSELNVNALLLGDSALYLCASSKLGLGTDTQYFGPGTRLTVL.